The next 21 T cell receptor beta chains were all read from a single sample in a study of blood T cell repertoires in COVID-19. Repertoires were generated with immunoSEQ multiplex PCR, while TCRdb's copy carries only in-frame clones and drops some. The sample consists of around 220,000 clones, 80% to 85% of them appearing once. Input material: peripheral blood. The receptors derive from a woman aged 80 or over with COVID-19, enrolled during active disease.

The gene calls are TRBV9 and TRBJ1-1; TRBD1 agrees at 7 bases. CDR1 is SGDLS, CDR2 YYNGEE, per germline. With V trimmed by 0 bases and J by 1 base, 0 bases remained unmatched. The length of the CDR3 is 14 residues. As DNA, the CDR3 is TGTGCCAGCAGCGTAGGGACAGGGAACACTGAAGCTTTCTTT. Residues: CASSVGTGNTEAFF.

The V and J genes are TRBV5-6 and TRBJ2-5; TRBD2 matches 8 bases. Germline V CDR1 and CDR2: SGHDT, YYEEEE. With V trimmed by 4 bases and J by 5 bases, 7 bases remained unmatched. This CDR3 spans 14 amino acids. The CDR3 is CASSQRGGRETQYF. The CDR3 coding sequence is TGTGCCAGCAGCCAACGGGGGGGCCGTGAGACCCAGTACTTC.

The V call is TRBV3-1 (or the pseudogene TRBV3-2), the J call TRBJ2-5, with D possibly TRBD1 on 5 matching bases. The V gene lost 1 base and the J gene lost 2 bases, with 11 bases spanning the gap. This CDR3 has 15 residues. The V gene's germline CDR1 is LGHDT and CDR2 YNNKEL (reference sequence). The CDR3 sequence: CASSQAGQGQETQYF. The CDR3 nucleotides read TGTGCCAGCAGCCAAGCAGGGCAGGGACAAGAGACCCAGTACTTC.

The sample holds a few counts of this clone. J is TRBJ1-6 and V is TRBV5-1; D may be TRBD1 (5 bases). Trimming removed 0 bases at V and 9 bases at J, with 7 bases between. The germline CDR1 and CDR2 sequences are SGHRS and YFSETQ. This CDR3 has 13 amino acids. The CDR3 coding sequence is TGCGCCAGCAGCTTGGTAGGGGCTTCACCCCTCCACTTT. Translated: CASSLVGASPLHF.

The J gene is TRBJ2-5, the V gene TRBV7-8; 8 positions agree with TRBD2. Looked up from germline, CDR1 is SGHVS and CDR2 is FQNEAQ. This CDR3 spans 15 amino acids. V lost 5 bases, J lost 5 bases, and 10 bases stayed unmatched. The CDR3 region has the DNA TGTGCCAGCAGCGAGCGGGAGTTGGGGCGGGAGACCCAGTACTTC. Amino acids: CASSERELGRETQYF. Together with reference TRBV7-8 and TRBJ2-5, the CDR3 gives the full variable domain: GAGVSQSPRYKVAKRGQDVALRCDPISGHVSLFWYQQALGQGPEFLTYFQNEAQLDKSGLPSDRFFAERPEGSVSTLKIQRTQQEDSAVYLCASSERELGRETQYFGPGTRLLVL.

The genes are TRBV28 and TRBJ1-5; D is perhaps TRBD1 (6 bases). Per the germline V gene, CDR1 is MDHEN and CDR2 is SYDVKM. The CDR3 length is 17 residues. Trimming shortened V by 5 bases and J by 5 bases, and 22 bases separated the two germline ends. CDR3 DNA: TGTGCCAGCAGTCTAACAATCACAGGGCGGTGGTATCAGCCCCAGCATTTT. As protein: CASSLTITGRWYQPQHF.

This clone was observed a handful of times. The rearrangement joins TRBV24-1 to TRBJ1-2; 11 bases are shared with TRBD1. Germline trimming cut 0 bases from V and 7 bases from J; bases unmatched to any gene: 21. The CDR3 has 21 amino acids. Germline V gene lookup returns CDR1 KGHDR and CDR2 SFDVKD. Here the CDR3 DNA reads TGTGCCACCAGTGATTTGATCGTCCAGGGACAGGGGGGCCCCTTACGTGTTGGCTACACCTTC. Protein: CATSDLIVQGQGGPLRVGYTF.

The V and J genes are TRBV2 and TRBJ2-7, with D maybe TRBD2 (7 bases). This CDR3 contains 14 residues. Trimming pared 6 bases from V and 1 base from J, leaving 13 bases between. The V gene's germline CDR1 is SNHLY and CDR2 FYNNEI. The CDR3 DNA sequence: TGTGCCAGCAGGGAGGGGGGGGCTTCCTACGAGCAGTACTTC. Translated, it gives CASREGGASYEQYF.

The chain couples TRBV15 to TRBJ1-2, with a possible D match to TRBD1 (5 bases). The CDR3 has 14 amino acids. Trimming left V 5 bases short and J 5 bases short, with 15 bases between. Germline V lookup: CDR1 LNHNV, CDR2 YYDKDF (reference sequence). The CDR3 coding sequence is TGTGCCACCAGCCCCAGGACGGGGGTGTATGGCTACACCTTC. It yields the protein CATSPRTGVYGYTF.

This clone came up a few times. The chain recombines TRBV5-1 with TRBJ1-2; D perhaps matches TRBD1 (6 bases). The V and J ends lost 3 bases and 1 base respectively, with 13 bases between them. The CDR3 length is 15 residues. Germline V gives CDR1 SGHRS, CDR2 YFSETQ. The CDR3: CASSYQGLLNYGYTF. The CDR3 DNA follows: TGCGCCAGCAGCTATCAGGGGCTCCTTAACTATGGCTACACCTTC.

V usage is TRBV9 and J usage is TRBJ2-3; 7 nucleotides agree with TRBD1. Germline trimming cut 3 bases from V and 0 bases from J; bases unmatched to any gene: 10. This CDR3 contains 17 residues. Germline V gene data show CDR1 as SGDLS and CDR2 as YYNGEE. CDR3 sequence reads: CASSAETGWGSTDTQYF. CDR3 nucleotide sequence: TGTGCCAGCAGCGCCGAGACAGGGTGGGGTAGCACAGATACGCAGTATTTT.

The chain employs TRBV4-3 and TRBJ2-3; TRBD2 might be the D (7 bases). CDR1 and CDR2 from the germline V gene are LGHNA and YSLEER. The length of the CDR3 is 17 residues. The ends were cut back, 1 base at V and 1 base at J, with 15 bases in the middle. The CDR3 protein is CASSQGVRGGGTDTQYF. For the CDR3, the DNA is TGCGCCAGCAGCCAAGGGGTCAGGGGAGGGGGCACAGATACGCAGTATTTT.

The V call is TRBV6-2 or TRBV6-3, the J call TRBJ2-5; D unresolved. The CDR3 runs to 12 residues. Trimming took 2 bases from V and 5 from J, leaving 6 bases between them. Per the germline V gene, CDR1 is MNHEY and CDR2 is SVGEGT. The CDR3 region is CASSYGLETQYF. CDR3 nucleotide sequence: TGTGCCAGCAGTTACGGGCTGGAGACCCAGTACTTC.

The chain uses TRBV4-2 and TRBJ2-2, with 8 nucleotides matching TRBD2. The CDR3 totals 16 residues. V lost 1 base to trimming and J lost 6 bases; unmatched junction nucleotides: 7. Per germline, CDR1 LGHNA and CDR2 YNFKEQ. The CDR3 loop is CASSQVVTSVSGELFF. The CDR3 DNA reads TGTGCCAGCAGCCAAGTAGTGACTAGCGTTTCCGGGGAGCTGTTTTTT.

The chain recombines TRBV19 with TRBJ2-2; TRBD1 matches 7 bases. This CDR3 is built from 15 residues. V shed 4 bases, J shed 5 bases, and the junction held 7 bases outside the gene matches. Germline V CDR1 and CDR2: LNHDA, SQIVND (reference sequence). Written as DNA, the CDR3 is TGTGCCAGTAGTAGTCCGGGACAGATGACCGGGGAGCTGTTTTTT. Translation: CASSSPGQMTGELFF.

Here the CDR3 reads CATSDLTVSGGEQFF. The CDR3 DNA sequence: TGTGCCACCAGTGATTTAACAGTTTCTGGGGGGGAGCAGTTCTTC. The rearrangement links TRBV24-1 to TRBJ2-1; D possibly corresponds to TRBD2 (6 bases). Germline V CDR1 and CDR2: KGHDR, SFDVKD. Between the trimmed V and J ends, which lost 1 base and 10 bases, there was a span of 16 bases. The length of the CDR3 is 15 residues.

The chain is built from TRBV5-1 and TRBJ2-1, with TRBD2 matching 8 bases. From germline, CDR1 is SGHRS and CDR2 YFSETQ. V gave up 1 base and J gave up 9 bases; unmatched junction bases: 12. This CDR3 contains 16 residues. The CDR3: CASSLKRETIPGEQFF. Here the CDR3 DNA reads TGCGCCAGCAGCTTGAAGCGGGAGACAATTCCGGGTGAGCAGTTCTTC.

The rearrangement links TRBV5-1 to TRBJ1-2; 9 bases are a match to TRBD1. The CDR3 runs to 13 residues. With V trimmed by 4 bases and J by 6 bases, 4 bases remained unmatched. Germline V CDR1 and CDR2: SGHRS, YFSETQ. CDR3 sequence (DNA): TGCGCCAGCAGCGGGACAGGGAGTCATGGCTACACCTTC. Translating it yields CASSGTGSHGYTF.

The chain carries TRBV10-3 and TRBJ2-3; D possibly corresponds to TRBD2 (6 bases). Germline loops: CDR1 ENHRY, CDR2 SYGVKD. V was shortened by 3 bases and J by 4 bases, with 14 bases between the two germline ends. The CDR3 is 15 amino acids. The CDR3 spells CAISDRAGVADTQYF. The CDR3, as DNA: TGTGCCATCAGTGACCGAGCGGGTGTCGCAGATACGCAGTATTTT.

The rearrangement joins TRBV5-1 to TRBJ2-2; D unclear. The germline gives CDR1 SGHRS, CDR2 YFSETQ. The CDR3 loop spans 15 amino acids. V was trimmed by 5 bases and J by 0 bases, leaving 11 bases between them. CDR3 nucleotide sequence: TGCGCCAGCAGGCTGAGTGTTTCGAACACCGGGGAGCTGTTTTTT. This encodes CASRLSVSNTGELFF.

This clone was counted ten times or more. This rearrangement joins TRBV28 to TRBJ1-6; TRBD1 is a possible D gene (5 bases). The germline gives CDR1 MDHEN, CDR2 SYDVKM. The CDR3 spans 14 residues. Trimming removed 10 bases from V and 4 bases from J, with 14 bases in between. DNA for the CDR3: TGTGCCACCCTCAGGGTGGGGTATAATTCACCCCTCCACTTT. Translated: CATLRVGYNSPLHF.